A selection of T cell receptor beta chains follows, all from one sample in a study of shared clonotypes between healthy human individuals. Repertoires were generated with immunoSEQ multiplex PCR, while TCRdb's copy carries only in-frame clones and drops some. The repertoire holds roughly 2 million clones, with roughly 95% as singletons. The sample taken for sequencing was naive CD4+ T cells sorted from blood. The source of these receptors is a man aged 18 to 30 in good health. Each CDR3 is given with its conserved first and last residue. Each record gives: clone size, D gene, J gene, V gene, CDR3 DNA, CDR3 protein. D genes are given only for firm matches. A row's size may be missing; if present it is once, few, many or a size class.

NA	TRBD1	TRBJ1-2	TRBV5-6	TGTGCCAGCAGCCTCGGGACAGTGGGCTACACCTTC	CASSLGTVGYTF
NA	NA	TRBJ2-1	TRBV9	TGTGCCAGCAGCTCGTACACCGGAGGGCCTTTTAATGAGCAGTTCTTC	CASSSYTGGPFNEQFF
NA	NA	TRBJ2-6	TRBV5-1	TGCGCCAGCAGCTTGACAGACCCTGGGGCCAACGTCCTGACTTTC	CASSLTDPGANVLTF
once	TRBD2	TRBJ2-7	TRBV10-3	TGTGCCATCAGTCCTTCGGGACTAGCGGGCTCCTACGAGCAGTACTTC	CAISPSGLAGSYEQYF
NA	NA	TRBJ2-7	TRBV7-2	TGTGCCAGCAGCTTTTCAGGGAACGAGCAGTACTTC	CASSFSGNEQYF
few	NA	TRBJ2-7	TRBV30	TGTGCCTGGAGTGTACTCGCAGGGGACTACGAGCAGTACTTC	CAWSVLAGDYEQYF
NA	NA	TRBJ2-4	TRBV7-8	TGTGCCAGCAGCTTAGCTGGCGGGGTATGGACAGGTGGAGCCAAAAACATTCAGTACTTC	CASSLAGGVWTGGAKNIQYF
NA	TRBD1	TRBJ1-5	TRBV6-5	TGTGCCAGCAGTTCAACAGGGGGCTGGGGCAATCAGCCCCAGCATTTT	CASSSTGGWGNQPQHF
NA	TRBD1	TRBJ2-5	TRBV5-1	TGCGCCAGCAGCGAGGACAGGGCACTTCCAGGGACCCAGTACTTC	CASSEDRALPGTQYF
once	NA	TRBJ2-2	TRBV7-2	TGTGCCAGCAGCTTAGGCTACACCGGGGAGCTGTTTTTT	CASSLGYTGELFF
NA	NA	TRBJ2-5	TRBV18	TGTGCCAGCTCATCGGGACCCAGAGGGGAGACCCAGTACTTC	CASSSGPRGETQYF
NA	TRBD1	TRBJ1-1	TRBV15	TGTGCCACCAGCAGAGATGTAGGGACAGGGAAGACTGAAGCTTTCTTT	CATSRDVGTGKTEAFF
NA	NA	TRBJ2-4	TRBV6-1	TGTGCCAGCAGTGAATCTTACAGGGAGGGCAAAAACATTCAGTACTTC	CASSESYREGKNIQYF
NA	NA	TRBJ1-5	TRBV6-1	TGTGCCAGCAGTGAAGCGCTTAGGGGACCTCAGCCCCAGCATTTT	CASSEALRGPQPQHF
once	TRBD1	TRBJ1-2	TRBV29-1	TGCAGCGTTGAGTGGGACAGACCTAACTATGGCTACACCTTC	CSVEWDRPNYGYTF
once	TRBD1	TRBJ2-6	TRBV28	TGTGCCAGCAGTCCAAGGACAGGGGCTCACTCTGGGGCCAACGTCCTGACTTTC	CASSPRTGAHSGANVLTF
NA	NA	TRBJ2-2	TRBV6-6	TGTGCCAGCAGTTACGAGGGGGGAGGTTCCGGGGAGCTGTTTTTT	CASSYEGGGSGELFF
NA	TRBD2	TRBJ2-3	TRBV27	TGTGCCAGCAGTTTATCTGCGGGGGGGCGGGGCACAGATACGCAGTATTTT	CASSLSAGGRGTDTQYF
NA	NA	TRBJ1-4	TRBV30	TGTGCCTGGAGGAGGGGACGTCGGAATGAAAAACTGTTTTTT	CAWRRGRRNEKLFF
NA	TRBD2	TRBJ2-2	TRBV7-2	TGTGCCAGCAGCTCTCCGGGACTAGCGGGTGTCGGGGAGCTGTTTTTT	CASSSPGLAGVGELFF
NA	TRBD1	TRBJ1-2	TRBV5-6	TGTGCCAGCAGCTTGGTGACAGGGGGCTCTAATGGCTACACCTTC	CASSLVTGGSNGYTF
NA	NA	TRBJ1-4	TRBV15	TGTGCCACCAGCAGCAGGGGCGTCGGCGAAAAACTGTTTTTT	CATSSRGVGEKLFF
NA	NA	TRBJ2-2	TRBV7-7	TGTGCTAGCAGCTTAGGAGGGAACACCGGGGAGCTGTTTTTT	CASSLGGNTGELFF
NA	NA	TRBJ2-5	TRBV18	TGTGCCAGCTCACCACCTGTCAGGGGATCAGAGACCCAGTACTTC	CASSPPVRGSETQYF
NA	TRBD1	TRBJ1-1	TRBV7-7	TGTGCTAGCAGTTATAACAGGGGCACTGAAGCTTTCTTT	CASSYNRGTEAFF
NA	NA	TRBJ2-7	TRBV7-9	TGTGCCAGCAGCTTAGACTCGGAGGGTCCCTACGAGCAGTACTTC	CASSLDSEGPYEQYF
NA	NA	TRBJ1-5	TRBV7-2	TGTGCCAGCAGCTTAGCGGCTACTAGCAATCAGCCCCAGCATTTT	CASSLAATSNQPQHF
once	TRBD1	TRBJ1-5	TRBV6-1	TGTGCCAGCAAAAAAAGTGGACAGGGGGCTCAGCCCCAGCATTTT	CASKKSGQGAQPQHF
NA	NA	TRBJ2-5	TRBV7-9	NA	CASSLTGYFGETQYF
NA	NA	TRBJ2-1	TRBV4-3	TGCGCCAGCAGCCAAGATCGAGTCCCTGTCTCCTACAATGAGCAGTTCTTC	CASSQDRVPVSYNEQFF
NA	TRBD1	TRBJ1-5	TRBV6-5	TGTGCCAGCAGTTGCCGGACAGGGGGCGGACAGCCCCAGCATTTT	CASSCRTGGGQPQHF
NA	NA	TRBJ1-5	TRBV23-1	TGCGCCAGCAGTCAACCGGACACGGCACGCTATAGCAATCAGCCCCAGCATTTT	CASSQPDTARYSNQPQHF
once	TRBD1	TRBJ2-2	TRBV2	TGTGCCAGCAGTGACTTTACCGAACAGGGGATCTACACCGGGGAGCTGTTTTTT	CASSDFTEQGIYTGELFF
NA	NA	TRBJ2-3	TRBV19	TGTGCCAGTAGTATCGCGGGGAGCACAGATACGCAGTATTTT	CASSIAGSTDTQYF
once	TRBD2	TRBJ2-5	TRBV6-6	TGTGCCAGCAGAACTAGCGGGGGGGCAGGAGAGACCCAGTACTTC	CASRTSGGAGETQYF
NA	NA	TRBJ2-7	TRBV6-5	TGTGCCAGCAGTTACTCGAGGGATCTAAACGAGCAGTACTTC	CASSYSRDLNEQYF
NA	TRBD1	TRBJ2-5	TRBV5-1	TGCGCCAGCACCAAGCCCGGGACAGTAGGGGGCGAGACCCAGTACTTC	CASTKPGTVGGETQYF
NA	NA	TRBJ2-2	TRBV7-9	TGTGCCAGCAGCTTAGGTCTCGGGAGTGGAACCGGGGAGCTGTTTTTT	CASSLGLGSGTGELFF
NA	TRBD1	TRBJ1-4	TRBV6-5	TGTGCCAGCAGTTCGGACAGGGGAGGTGAAAAACTGTTTTTT	CASSSDRGGEKLFF
NA	NA	TRBJ2-7	TRBV5-1	TGCGCCAGCAGCTTGGGCCAGGTCGACCGAGAGCAGTACTTC	CASSLGQVDREQYF
once	TRBD2	TRBJ2-7	TRBV7-9	TGTGCCAGCAGGGAGTCGGGAGGGCCTTTGTACGAGCAGTACTTC	CASRESGGPLYEQYF
NA	NA	TRBJ2-3	TRBV9	TGTGCCAGCAGCGTAGGGGGACGGAGCACAGATACGCAGTATTTT	CASSVGGRSTDTQYF
NA	NA	TRBJ2-1	TRBV7-9	TGTGCCAGCAGCTTGGGGGAGACGGGTGAGCAGTTCTTC	CASSLGETGEQFF
NA	NA	TRBJ2-7	TRBV9	TGTGCCAGCAGCGAGGGGGTTCAGGGCCCTTCTTACTTC	CASSEGVQGPSYF
NA	TRBD1	TRBJ1-1	TRBV30	TGTGCCGCGTCCGGAGAAGGGCAGGGGGCTGAAGCTTTCTTT	CAASGEGQGAEAFF
NA	NA	TRBJ1-2	TRBV30	TGTGCCTGGAAAGCCCCAGGCCAACCAGGGACTGGCTACACCTTC	CAWKAPGQPGTGYTF
NA	NA	TRBJ2-7	TRBV18	TGTGCCAGCTCACCAGCATGGGACGCCTACGAGCAGTACTTC	CASSPAWDAYEQYF
NA	NA	TRBJ1-5	TRBV5-5	TGTGCCAGCAGCTTGGTCCCGGGTGGGGATCAGCCCCAGCATTTT	CASSLVPGGDQPQHF
NA	NA	TRBJ2-2	TRBV9	TGTGCCAGCAGCTCCCCAGTGCCCGGGGAGCTGTTTTTT	CASSSPVPGELFF
NA	TRBD2	TRBJ2-7	TRBV15	TGTGCCACCAGCAGAGAAGGCGGGAGAACCTCCTACGAGCAGTACTTC	CATSREGGRTSYEQYF
NA	NA	TRBJ1-3	TRBV6-5	TGTGCCAGCAGACCTTTACTAGGAGGAAACACCATATATTTT	CASRPLLGGNTIYF
NA	NA	TRBJ1-2	TRBV25-1	TGTGCCAGCAGTGAACGGTTCGAGGGGGACGGCGGCTACACCTTC	CASSERFEGDGGYTF
few	NA	TRBJ1-2	TRBV30	TGTGCCTGGGCCGAAGACGGCTATGGCTACACCTTC	CAWAEDGYGYTF